Below are 11 T cell receptor beta chains sequenced from a single sample in a study of T cell responses to AZD1222 COVID-19 vaccine. Measured with immunoSEQ multiplex PCR; TCRdb has only the in-frame clones, and not every one. This table has approximately 170,000 clones, 80% to 95% appearing once. This specimen consisted of peripheral blood, obtained on day 0 of AZD1222 vaccination. These receptors were obtained from an adult in good health.

This clone was seen only a few times. This chain links TRBV9 with TRBJ2-2, with D unclear. CDR1 and CDR2 (germline): SGDLS, YYNGEE. The V end lost 4 bases, the J end lost 4 bases, and 5 bases lay between the germline ends. The CDR3 has 12 amino acids. The CDR3 here is CASSPSTGELFF. The CDR3 coding sequence is TGTGCCAGCAGCCCGTCCACCGGGGAGCTGTTTTTT.

J is TRBJ2-7 and V is TRBV12-3 or TRBV12-4, with no clear D. The CDR3 is 12 amino acids. V lost 0 bases and J 4 bases, leaving 4 bases between the germline ends. Here the CDR3 reads CASSLARYEQYF. The CDR3 DNA reads TGTGCCAGCAGTTTAGCGAGATACGAGCAGTACTTC.

CDR3 sequence reads: CASSPGVSYGYTF. In nucleotides, the CDR3 is TGTGCCAGCAGCCCAGGGGTGAGTTATGGCTACACCTTC. The chain employs TRBV28 and TRBJ1-2, with a weak D call TRBD1 (6 bases). The germline V and J ends were trimmed by 6 bases and 5 bases, with 13 bases remaining between them. Looked up from germline, CDR1 is MDHEN and CDR2 is SYDVKM. CDR3 size: 13 residues.

The chain links TRBV7-6 to TRBJ1-6; D is possibly TRBD1 (5 bases). The CDR3 has 15 amino acids. V was cut by 5 bases and J by 4 bases, with 12 bases left in between. Germline V CDR1 and CDR2: SGHVS, FNYEAQ. CDR3 DNA: TGTGCCAGCAGCCAGGGTCTTGTGTATAATTCACCCCTCCACTTT. The encoded protein is CASSQGLVYNSPLHF.

This chain links TRBV5-1 with TRBJ1-2; D unresolved. Germline CDR1 and CDR2: SGHRS and YFSETQ. V lost 2 bases and J 4 bases, leaving 15 bases between the germline ends. CDR3 length equals 15 residues. CDR3 in amino acids: CASSFVVGASYGYTF. CDR3 nucleotides: TGCGCCAGCAGCTTCGTGGTGGGCGCTAGCTATGGCTACACCTTC.

V usage is TRBV5-1 and J usage is TRBJ1-2; the D gene is possibly TRBD1 (6 bases). Between the trimmed V and J ends, which lost 0 bases and 0 bases, there was a span of 18 bases. CDR3 length: 18 residues. Germline V gene data show CDR1 as SGHRS and CDR2 as YFSETQ. The CDR3 DNA reads TGCGCCAGCAGCTTGGCCCCAGACAGGAGCCGGTCTAACTATGGCTACACCTTC. Its protein is CASSLAPDRSRSNYGYTF. Looking up the rest from reference TRBV5-1 and TRBJ1-2 gives the full variable domain: KAGVTQTPRYLIKTRGQQVTLSCSPISGHRSVSWYQQTPGQGLQFLFEYFSETQRNKGNFPGRFSGRQFSNSRSEMNVSTLELGDSALYLCASSLAPDRSRSNYGYTFGSGTRLTVV.

The chain links TRBV19 to TRBJ1-5; tentative D call: TRBD1 (5 bases). This CDR3 spans 16 amino acids. V lost 6 bases and J 0 bases, leaving 15 bases between the germline ends. CDR1 and CDR2 from the germline V gene are LNHDA and SQIVND (reference sequence). Here the CDR3 DNA reads TGTGCCAGTAGCTACTTGAGGGGATATAGCAATCAGCCCCAGCATTTT. Translation gives CASSYLRGYSNQPQHF. Based on the CDR3 plus reference TRBV19 and TRBJ1-5, the full variable domain is DGGITQSPKYLFRKEGQNVTLSCEQNLNHDAMYWYRQDPGQGLRLIYYSQIVNDFQKGDIAEGYSVSREKKESFPLTVTSAQKNPTAFYLCASSYLRGYSNQPQHFGDGTRLSIL.

This clone was detected only once. The gene calls are TRBV3-1 (or the pseudogene TRBV3-2) and TRBJ2-6; D unclear. The V end lost 4 bases, the J end lost 0 bases, and 7 bases lay between the germline ends. The CDR3 is made up of 15 amino acids. CDR1 LGHDT and CDR2 YNNKEL come from the germline V gene (reference sequence). CDR3 amino acids: CASSPPRSGANVLTF. CDR3 coding DNA: TGTGCCAGCAGCCCTCCACGCTCTGGGGCCAACGTCCTGACTTTC.

The rearrangement links TRBV11-2 to TRBJ2-2; D gene uncertain. The CDR3 loop spans 13 amino acids. Germline V gene sequence: CDR1 SGHAT, CDR2 FQNNGV. V gave up 10 bases and J gave up 4 bases, with 13 bases separating them. The CDR3 reads CATPGQSTGELFF. For the CDR3, the DNA is TGTGCCACCCCTGGCCAATCCACCGGGGAGCTGTTTTTT.

The chain employs TRBV5-1 and TRBJ1-2; D might be TRBD1 (5 bases). The ends were cut back, 0 bases at V and 4 bases at J, with 10 bases in the middle. CDR3 length: 14 residues. The V gene's germline CDR1 is SGHRS and CDR2 YFSETQ. The CDR3 sequence: CASSLAGGIYGYTF. CDR3 nucleotide sequence: TGCGCCAGCAGCTTGGCGGGGGGGATCTATGGCTACACCTTC.

The table lists this clone with a count of one. This chain connects TRBV18 to TRBJ2-7; D is uncertain. V lost 1 base and J lost 2, with 9 bases in between. Germline lookup yields CDR1 KGHSH and CDR2 LQKENI. The CDR3 has 14 residues. CDR3 nucleotides: TGTGCCAGCTCACCACAGTCAGCTCCCTACGAGCAGTACTTC. Its protein product is CASSPQSAPYEQYF.